These T cell receptor beta chains were read from a single sample in a study of yellow fever vaccine responses in identical twins. TCRdb called the RT-PCR reads again in MiXCR, with one record for every CDR3 protein. The top ten hold roughly 1.2% of the sample, which has around 7,200 distinct CDR3 sequences, 86% seen once. The source was T cells from blood (PBMCs), unsorted or a sorted subset (not recorded which), collected before or after yellow fever vaccination (not recorded which). The receptor set was obtained from a woman aged 18-30 years who received the yellow fever vaccine. Both conserved end residues are part of each CDR3. Fields, in order: V gene, J gene, D gene, clone size, CDR3 DNA, CDR3 protein. D genes are given only for firm matches. Size values are once, few and many counts, or a class for expanded clones, and some rows have none.

V gene: TRBV11-2
J gene: TRBJ1-1
D gene: TRBD1
clone size: NA
CDR3 DNA: TGTGCCAGCAGCTTAGATACAGGGGGAGCTTTCTTT
CDR3 protein: CASSLDTGGAFF

V gene: TRBV7-3
J gene: TRBJ2-5
D gene: NA
clone size: NA
CDR3 DNA: TGTGCCAGCAGCTTAACGGGGCAGGGGACCAACGGAGAGACCCAGTACTTC
CDR3 protein: CASSLTGQGTNGETQYF

V gene: TRBV7-9
J gene: TRBJ1-1
D gene: NA
clone size: NA
CDR3 DNA: TGTGCCAGCAGCTTAGAGACTGAAGCTTTCTTT
CDR3 protein: CASSLETEAFF

V gene: TRBV19
J gene: TRBJ2-1
D gene: TRBD2
clone size: NA
CDR3 DNA: TGTGCCAGTCGGCTAGCGGGAGGGTTGGGCAATGAGCAGTTCTTC
CDR3 protein: CASRLAGGLGNEQFF

V gene: TRBV5-4
J gene: TRBJ2-3
D gene: NA
clone size: NA
CDR3 DNA: TGTGCCAGCAGCTACGTTCATCCGTCAGATACGCAGTATTTT
CDR3 protein: CASSYVHPSDTQYF

V gene: TRBV27
J gene: TRBJ2-7
D gene: TRBD1
clone size: NA
CDR3 DNA: TGTGCCAGCAGTGCATGGGGACAGGGCTACGAGCAGTACTTC
CDR3 protein: CASSAWGQGYEQYF

V gene: TRBV20-1
J gene: TRBJ1-1
D gene: TRBD1
clone size: once
CDR3 DNA: TGCAGTGCAGGCCGGACAGGGGGGACTGAAGCTTTCTTT
CDR3 protein: CSAGRTGGTEAFF

V gene: TRBV11-2
J gene: TRBJ2-2
D gene: NA
clone size: NA
CDR3 DNA: TGTGCCAGCAGGACGTACAATTGGCAGGGACCGAACACCGGGGAGCTGTTTTTT
CDR3 protein: CASRTYNWQGPNTGELFF

V gene: TRBV24-1
J gene: TRBJ2-3
D gene: NA
clone size: NA
CDR3 DNA: TGTGCCACCGTCCTATACACAGATACGCAGTATTTT
CDR3 protein: CATVLYTDTQYF

V gene: TRBV14
J gene: TRBJ2-7
D gene: TRBD1
clone size: NA
CDR3 DNA: TGTGCCAGCAGCCCCAATCCCGGGACAGTACTCTACGAGCAGTACTTC
CDR3 protein: CASSPNPGTVLYEQYF

V gene: TRBV7-3
J gene: TRBJ2-7
D gene: NA
clone size: once
CDR3 DNA: TGTGCCAGCAGCTTGGGCCAGGCCAACGAGCAGTACTTC
CDR3 protein: CASSLGQANEQYF

V gene: TRBV29-1
J gene: TRBJ2-5
D gene: TRBD2
clone size: NA
CDR3 DNA: TGCAGCGCCTGGGAGGGACAAGAGACCCAGTACTTC
CDR3 protein: CSAWEGQETQYF

V gene: TRBV11-3
J gene: TRBJ2-7
D gene: TRBD2
clone size: NA
CDR3 DNA: TGTGCCAGCAGCGGAACTAGCGGGAGTCGAGGTCGCGAGCAGTACTTC
CDR3 protein: CASSGTSGSRGREQYF

V gene: TRBV6-2/TRBV6-3
J gene: TRBJ2-7
D gene: NA
clone size: NA
CDR3 DNA: TGTGCCAGCAGTTGGGCACCCTCCTACGAGCAGTACTTC
CDR3 protein: CASSWAPSYEQYF

V gene: TRBV4-2
J gene: TRBJ2-7
D gene: NA
clone size: once
CDR3 DNA: TGTGCCAGCAGCCCATCCGGGACAACGCGCTACGAGCAGTACTTC
CDR3 protein: CASSPSGTTRYEQYF

V gene: TRBV2
J gene: TRBJ1-1
D gene: NA
clone size: once
CDR3 DNA: TGTGCCAGCGGGATAGACAGGGAAGCTTTCTTT
CDR3 protein: CASGIDREAFF

V gene: TRBV29-1
J gene: TRBJ1-1
D gene: NA
clone size: NA
CDR3 DNA: TGCAGCGCTCGCTGGAACACTGAAGCTTTCTTT
CDR3 protein: CSARWNTEAFF

V gene: TRBV19
J gene: TRBJ2-7
D gene: NA
clone size: NA
CDR3 DNA: TGTGCCAGTAGTAAGCAGAACTACGAGCAGTACTTC
CDR3 protein: CASSKQNYEQYF

V gene: TRBV11-2
J gene: TRBJ2-2
D gene: NA
clone size: once
CDR3 DNA: TGTGCCAGCAGCGCAACCAAGAACACCGGGGAGCTGTTTTTT
CDR3 protein: CASSATKNTGELFF

V gene: TRBV27
J gene: TRBJ1-6
D gene: NA
clone size: NA
CDR3 DNA: TGTGCCAGCAGTTTATCGACAGGATATAATTCACCCCTCCACTTT
CDR3 protein: CASSLSTGYNSPLHF

V gene: TRBV28
J gene: TRBJ2-3
D gene: NA
clone size: NA
CDR3 DNA: TGTGCCAGCAGTTCGGCGACAGATACGCAGTATTTT
CDR3 protein: CASSSATDTQYF

V gene: TRBV10-3
J gene: TRBJ2-7
D gene: NA
clone size: NA
CDR3 DNA: TGTGCCATCAGTGGAGGTACCGCCGCAGAGCAGTACTTC
CDR3 protein: CAISGGTAAEQYF

V gene: TRBV5-1
J gene: TRBJ2-1
D gene: TRBD2
clone size: NA
CDR3 DNA: TGCGCCAGCAGCCCGGGGACTAGCGGGATGATCGATGAGCAGTTCTTC
CDR3 protein: CASSPGTSGMIDEQFF

V gene: TRBV5-6
J gene: TRBJ2-1
D gene: NA
clone size: NA
CDR3 DNA: TGTGCCAGCAGCTTGGTAGGGGCGGTATACAATGAGCAGTTCTTC
CDR3 protein: CASSLVGAVYNEQFF

V gene: TRBV11-1
J gene: TRBJ1-1
D gene: TRBD1
clone size: NA
CDR3 DNA: TGTGCCAGCAGCTCCGGACAGGCGTTAGCTTTCTTT
CDR3 protein: CASSSGQALAFF